This TCR beta chain was observed in a study of blood T cells in healthy people across ages. Study-wide results and limits: Since the PBMCs were unsorted, naive and antigen-experienced cells could not be conclusively compared.

With respect to this clonotype: Its matching antigen is unknown. At one end, the junction sequence differs from germline, possibly due to a read error.

It was with a sample-barcoded 5' primer and a J-beta primer mix that a second PCR of about 6 to 12 cycles was run. A single record per CDR3 protein comes from TCRdb applying MiXCR to the 5' RACE reads. The sample comprises about 1.5 million distinct CDR3 sequences, about 45% of which are singletons, and around 4% rests with the top ten. The CDR3 spans 15 residues. The receptor was derived from a woman in her late teens or twenties in good health. Sample: blood. The V and J genes are TRBV12-3 or TRBV12-4 and TRBJ2-7, with D perhaps being TRBD1 or TRBD2 (5 bases each). The CDR3 bases are TGTGTCAGCAGTTATAGTGGGGTGGGGGTCTACGAGCAGTACTTC. The encoded protein is CVSSYSGVGVYEQYF.